The 25 T cell receptor beta chains below were found in one sample sequenced in a study of siplizumab effects on memory and regulatory T cells. This table comes from immunoSEQ multiplex PCR, and its TCRdb copy is limited to in-frame clones, with some not included. The sample yields around 100,000 clones, roughly 93% seen once. Sequenced: non-Treg CD4+ T cells sorted from blood. These receptors were collected from a human donor in good health.

The chain employs TRBV5-1 and TRBJ2-3, with D unclear. Trimming shortened V by 2 bases and J by 3 bases, and 13 bases separated the two germline ends. Germline CDR1 SGHRS, CDR2 YFSETQ. The CDR3 covers 15 residues. CDR3 residues: CASSFLDARTDTQYF. CDR3 DNA sequence: TGCGCCAGCAGCTTCCTCGATGCCCGAACAGATACGCAGTATTTT.

The chain carries TRBV7-9 and TRBJ1-3, with D possibly being TRBD1 (6 bases). From germline, CDR1 is SEHNR and CDR2 FQNEAQ (reference sequence). Trimming removed 5 bases at V and 4 bases at J, with 15 bases between. The CDR3 is 15 amino acids. CDR3 DNA: TGTGCCAGCAGCCTACCTCAGGGGTCAGGAAACACCATATATTTT. Its protein product is CASSLPQGSGNTIYF.

This rearrangement joins TRBV6-4 to TRBJ1-2; D remains ambiguous. With 6 bases removed from V and 7 bases from J, the gap between germline ends came to 15 bases. CDR1 is MRHNA, CDR2 SNTAGT, per germline. The CDR3 is made up of 13 amino acids. As DNA, the CDR3 is TGTGCCAGCAGCCCCACCGGTTTCGTTGGCTACACCTTC. Residues: CASSPTGFVGYTF.

The chain recombines TRBV7-2 with TRBJ2-3; D gene ambiguous. V was cut by 1 base and J by 0 bases, with 5 bases left in between. The CDR3 is made up of 14 amino acids. CDR1 and CDR2 (germline): SGHTA, FQGNSA. The CDR3 sequence: CASSLGVSTDTQYF. CDR3 DNA: TGTGCCAGCAGCTTAGGGGTGAGCACAGATACGCAGTATTTT.

The chain has TRBV10-1 and TRBJ2-3; weak D call: TRBD1 (6 bases). The germline V gene encodes CDR1 WNHNN and CDR2 SYGVQD (reference sequence). This CDR3 contains 14 residues. Trimming cost V 6 bases and J 5 bases, with 15 bases left between them. The CDR3 DNA reads TGCGCCAGCAGACCAAATAACAGGGTAGATACGCAGTATTTT. Amino acid sequence: CASRPNNRVDTQYF.

The rearrangement uses TRBV18 and TRBJ2-1, with 9 bases lining up with TRBD1. With 4 bases clipped from V and 5 bases from J, the junction kept 9 bases outside the gene matches. Germline V gene sequence: CDR1 KGHSH, CDR2 LQKENI. The CDR3 loop spans 16 amino acids. The CDR3 sequence: CASSLMGQGSNNEQFF. Here the CDR3 DNA reads TGTGCCAGCTCACTTATGGGACAGGGATCTAACAATGAGCAGTTCTTC. Supplemented by reference TRBV18 and TRBJ2-1, the full variable domain reads NAGVMQNPRHLVRRRGQEARLRCSPMKGHSHVYWYRQLPEEGLKFMVYLQKENIIDESGMPKERFSAEFPKEGPSILRIQQVVRGDSAAYFCASSLMGQGSNNEQFFGPGTRLTVL.

The chain couples TRBV28 to TRBJ2-7; no definite D call. This CDR3 is 13 amino acids long. CDR1 and CDR2 from the germline V gene are MDHEN and SYDVKM. The germline V and J ends were trimmed by 7 bases and 6 bases, with 16 bases remaining between them. CDR3 coding DNA: TGTGCCAGCACCCCTGATACCGAGTCCGAGCAGTACTTC. This encodes CASTPDTESEQYF.

The V and J genes are TRBV30 and TRBJ1-2, with D possibly being TRBD1 (5 bases). Deletions cut 7 bases from V and 3 bases from J, with 12 bases between. In germline, CDR1 is GTSNPN, CDR2 SVGIG (reference sequence). The CDR3 is 12 amino acids. The CDR3 sequence is CASAREDYGYTF. The CDR3 DNA is TGTGCCTCGGCCAGGGAGGACTATGGCTACACCTTC.

On this clone itself: This CDR3 is also generated by other DNA sequences in the sample. This rearrangement joins TRBV7-2 to TRBJ2-1; TRBD2 matches 9 bases. Germline V gene data show CDR1 as SGHTA and CDR2 as FQGNSA. The CDR3 is 15 amino acids. Trimming cost V 4 bases and J 4 bases; bases outside gene matches: 5. The CDR3, as DNA: TGTGCCAGCAGCTCGACTAGCGGCCAGTACAATGAGCAGTTCTTC. It yields the protein CASSSTSGQYNEQFF.

The genes are TRBV20-1 and TRBJ2-1, with 7 bases fitting TRBD2. This CDR3 is built from 11 residues. Per germline, CDR1 DFQATT and CDR2 SNEGSKA (reference sequence). V was clipped by 6 bases and J by 10 bases; unmatched bases: 6. In DNA form, the CDR3 reads TGCAGTGCGGAAAGAGCGGGGGAGCAGTTCTTC. Translating gives CSAERAGEQFF.

The CDR3 DNA reads TGTGCCAGCAGCTTAGAAGGGACTAGCGGGAGATTTTACAATGAGCAGTTCTTC. It translates to CASSLEGTSGRFYNEQFF. The genes are TRBV7-2 and TRBJ2-1; TRBD2 matches at 14 bases. V lost 1 base and J lost 4; bases outside the gene matches: 6. Looked up from germline, CDR1 is SGHTA and CDR2 is FQGNSA. The CDR3 spans 18 residues.

The chain links TRBV19 to TRBJ1-1; tentative D call: TRBD1 (5 bases). This CDR3 spans 16 amino acids. Trimming shortened V by 3 bases and J by 4 bases, and 18 bases separated the two germline ends. From germline, CDR1 is LNHDA and CDR2 SQIVND (reference sequence). The CDR3 loop is CASSMGGFSVGTEAFF. The CDR3 DNA reads TGTGCCAGTAGTATGGGGGGGTTCTCCGTTGGCACTGAAGCTTTCTTT. The full variable domain, completed using reference TRBV19 and TRBJ1-1, is DGGITQSPKYLFRKEGQNVTLSCEQNLNHDAMYWYRQDPGQGLRLIYYSQIVNDFQKGDIAEGYSVSREKKESFPLTVTSAQKNPTAFYLCASSMGGFSVGTEAFFGQGTRLTVV.

This chain uses TRBV5-1 with TRBJ1-4; D possibly corresponds to TRBD1 (6 bases). The CDR3 is made up of 16 amino acids. Per the germline V gene, CDR1 is SGHRS and CDR2 is YFSETQ. Trimming took 0 bases from V and 4 from J, leaving 13 bases between them. Here the CDR3 reads CASSLEGGAGNEKLFF. For the CDR3, the DNA is TGCGCCAGCAGCTTGGAGGGGGGGGCGGGTAATGAAAAACTGTTTTTT.

The CDR3 reads CASSREGGNQPQHF. The CDR3 DNA sequence: TGTGCCAGCAGTCGGGAGGGGGGCAATCAGCCCCAGCATTTT. The rearrangement links TRBV2 to TRBJ1-5; possible D gene TRBD1, 6 bases. The CDR3 has 14 residues. V lost 5 bases to trimming and J lost 2 bases, with 10 bases between them. Germline CDR1 and CDR2: SNHLY and FYNNEI.

The V and J genes are TRBV27 and TRBJ2-7; 12 bases are shared with TRBD1. Trimming removed 7 bases from V and 2 bases from J; junction bases left unmatched: 6. The CDR3 is 15 residues long. Germline V lookup: CDR1 MNHEY, CDR2 SMNVEV (reference sequence). CDR3 DNA: TGTGCCAGCAAGCCCGGGACAGGGGGCGCCTACGAGCAGTACTTC. Translation gives CASKPGTGGAYEQYF.

The rearrangement uses TRBV5-4 and TRBJ1-2; perhaps TRBD1 as D (6 bases). V dropped 4 bases and J dropped 4 bases, with 17 bases sitting between them. The germline CDR1 and CDR2 sequences are SGHNT and YYREEE (reference sequence). This CDR3 region has 15 residues. CDR3 sequence reads: CASSPDRSGTYGYTF. The CDR3 nucleotides are TGTGCCAGCAGCCCCGACAGGTCGGGTACCTATGGCTACACCTTC.

This clone was counted a few times. The chain's CDR3 is CASSVPGPTEAFF. In DNA form, the CDR3 reads TGTGCCAGTAGTGTACCAGGGCCCACTGAAGCTTTCTTT. The genes are TRBV19 and TRBJ1-1, with D possibly being TRBD1 (5 bases). The ends were cut back, 5 bases at V and 4 bases at J, with 11 bases in the middle. Looked up from germline, CDR1 is LNHDA and CDR2 is SQIVND (reference sequence). This CDR3 is 13 amino acids long.

V usage is TRBV5-1 and J usage is TRBJ1-2; 7 nucleotides align to TRBD1. This CDR3 region has 15 residues. The ends lost 4 bases at V and 0 bases at J; junction bases unmatched: 6. Germline CDR1 and CDR2: SGHRS and YFSETQ. In nucleotides, the CDR3 is TGCGCCAGCAGCCCCACAGGGGTAGCTAACTATGGCTACACCTTC. It specifies CASSPTGVANYGYTF.

The chain uses TRBV7-8 and TRBJ1-1; 10 bases map to TRBD1. Germline trimming cut 3 bases from V and 1 base from J; bases unmatched to any gene: 2. CDR1 and CDR2 (germline): SGHVS, FQNEAQ. The CDR3 is made up of 15 amino acids. The CDR3 DNA sequence: TGTGCCAGCAGCTTGACAGGGGGCTGGAACACTGAAGCTTTCTTT. Translated: CASSLTGGWNTEAFF.

The chain has TRBV27 and TRBJ2-3, with 9 bases fitting TRBD1. In germline, CDR1 is MNHEY, CDR2 SMNVEV (reference sequence). V shed 4 bases and J 7 bases; nucleotides not matched to a gene: 12. The CDR3 is 16 residues long. The CDR3 DNA sequence: TGTGCCAGCAGTTCCCCTGGGACAGGGCGCATGAATACGCAGTATTTT. Translation gives CASSSPGTGRMNTQYF.

The J gene is TRBJ1-3, the V gene TRBV30, with D unclear. Germline CDR1 GTSNPN, CDR2 SVGIG (reference sequence). The CDR3 totals 14 residues. V was pared by 5 bases and J by 3 bases, with 14 bases between. The CDR3, as DNA: TGTGCCTGGTGTGGAGGTGAAGATGGAAACACCATATATTTT. Translation gives CAWCGGEDGNTIYF.

V gene TRBV7-9 combines with J gene TRBJ2-3; TRBD2 matches at 7 bases. V shed 5 bases, J shed 5 bases, and the junction held 13 bases outside the gene matches. CDR3 size: 16 residues. CDR1 SEHNR and CDR2 FQNEAQ come from the germline V gene (reference sequence). CDR3 protein: CASSIRTGGMIDTQYF. The CDR3 DNA is TGTGCCAGCAGCATCCGAACGGGGGGAATGATAGATACGCAGTATTTT.

The genes are TRBV11-3 and TRBJ2-1; a possible D gene is TRBD2 (7 bases). Germline V gene sequence: CDR1 SGHNT, CDR2 YENEEA. The CDR3 runs to 16 residues. V lost 1 base and J 4 bases, leaving 14 bases between the germline ends. The CDR3 DNA reads TGTGCCAGCAGCTTAGCGGGGGGCGCTGGTTACAATGAGCAGTTCTTC. It is translated as CASSLAGGAGYNEQFF.

The chain carries TRBV11-2 and TRBJ1-3; possible D gene TRBD1, 6 bases. This CDR3 contains 14 residues. V was shortened by 5 bases and J by 1 base, with 9 bases between the two germline ends. Per germline, CDR1 SGHAT and CDR2 FQNNGV. This CDR3 is CASSQDRSGNTIYF. The CDR3 DNA follows: TGTGCCAGCAGCCAGGACAGATCTGGAAACACCATATATTTT.

The chain joins TRBV9 to TRBJ1-5; no firm D call. This CDR3 region has 14 residues. Trimming pared 0 bases from V and 4 bases from J, leaving 8 bases between. The germline V gene has CDR1 SGDLS and CDR2 YYNGEE. This chain's CDR3 is CASSVDGSNQPQHF. The CDR3 coding sequence is TGTGCCAGCAGCGTAGACGGTTCGAATCAGCCCCAGCATTTT.